The 5 T cell receptor beta chains in this list originate from one sample, sequenced in a study of T cell responses to AZD1222 COVID-19 vaccine. Assay used: immunoSEQ multiplex PCR; TCRdb lists only in-frame clones, some missing. The table lists around 120,000 clones, 87% of them singletons, with 1.2% in the top ten. The starting material was peripheral blood, obtained on day 0 of AZD1222 vaccination. The receptors come from an adult in good health.

This rearrangement joins TRBV7-8 to TRBJ2-5; 9 bases match TRBD2. Trimming removed 3 bases from V and 1 base from J; junction bases left unmatched: 3. CDR3 length: 15 amino acids. Per germline, CDR1 SGHVS and CDR2 FQNEAQ. The CDR3 loop is CASSLRRGGQETQYF. The DNA of the CDR3 is TGTGCCAGCAGCTTGAGGCGGGGGGGCCAAGAGACCCAGTACTTC.

The rearrangement joins TRBV7-9 to TRBJ2-7; D unclear. Trimming took off 3 bases at V and 3 bases at J, with 9 bases between the two ends. CDR1 is SEHNR and CDR2 is FQNEAQ in the germline V gene (reference sequence). The CDR3 has 13 residues. CDR3 coding DNA: TGTGCCAGCAGCTTGCCGGCTAGCTACGAGCAGTACTTC. Protein sequence: CASSLPASYEQYF.

The V and J genes are TRBV5-1 and TRBJ2-5; TRBD2 matches at 8 bases. J gave up 4 bases and V 4 bases, and 9 bases lay outside the gene matches. Germline loops: CDR1 SGHRS, CDR2 YFSETQ. The CDR3 spans 15 residues. The CDR3 DNA sequence: TGCGCCAGCAGCCCCTTATCGGGGGGGCCAGAGACCCAGTACTTC. This encodes CASSPLSGGPETQYF. Complete variable domain (other parts from reference TRBV5-1 and TRBJ2-5): KAGVTQTPRYLIKTRGQQVTLSCSPISGHRSVSWYQQTPGQGLQFLFEYFSETQRNKGNFPGRFSGRQFSNSRSEMNVSTLELGDSALYLCASSPLSGGPETQYFGPGTRLLVL.

V gene TRBV13 combines with J gene TRBJ2-7; possibly TRBD1 for D (6 bases). There are 14 residues in the CDR3. Trimming took 5 bases from V and 2 from J, leaving 13 bases between them. Looked up from germline, CDR1 is PRHDT and CDR2 is FYEKMQ (reference sequence). CDR3 nucleotides: TGTGCCAGCAGCCCCTGGGACACCGCCTACGAGCAGTACTTC. Protein: CASSPWDTAYEQYF.

This rearrangement joins TRBV6-2 or TRBV6-3 to TRBJ2-7, with TRBD1 identical over 8 bases. Germline CDR1 and CDR2: MNHEY and SVGEGT. Trimming cost V 4 bases and J 3 bases; bases outside gene matches: 5. This CDR3 contains 14 residues. CDR3 residues: CASSSGRGLYEQYF. The CDR3 DNA is TGTGCCAGCAGTTCGGGCAGGGGGCTCTACGAGCAGTACTTC.